This is a list of T cell receptor beta chains from one sample in a study of T cell repertoires in cytomegalovirus infection. TCRdb independently ran MiXCR on the reads; one entry per CDR3 protein. Here the sample spans 200,000 to 300,000 distinct CDR3 sequences, roughly 13% being singletons. The material sequenced was PBMCs. Receptor source: a human donor in good health (CMV status not recorded). Some clones in this sample may be carry-over from other donors' samples. CDR3s include the opening cysteine and the closing phenylalanine or tryptophan. A D gene is named only where the DNA matches it firmly. Clone size is given for some rows only: seen once, a few or many times, or a class if the clone is expanded.

J gene | clone size | D gene | CDR3 length | V gene | CDR3 protein | CDR3 DNA
TRBJ2-5 | many | . | 16 | TRBV7-2 | CASSLVRGGGGETQYF | TGTGCCAGCAGCTTAGTCAGGGGTGGTGGTGGAGAGACCCAGTACTTC
TRBJ1-1 | . | . | 14 | TRBV18 | CASSPPSWGAEAFF | TGTGCCAGCTCACCGCCCTCTTGGGGGGCTGAAGCTTTCTTT
TRBJ2-7 | many | . | 12 | TRBV29-1 | CSVKGSSYEQYF | TGCAGCGTTAAGGGTAGCTCCTACGAGCAGTACTTC
TRBJ1-1 | many | . | 13 | TRBV7-6 | CASSLKENTEAFF | TGTGCCAGCAGCTTAAAGGAGAACACTGAAGCTTTCTTT
TRBJ2-7 | . | . | 13 | TRBV20-1 | CSAGDLVAREQYF | TGCAGTGCCGGGGACCTAGTGGCCCGCGAGCAGTACTTC
TRBJ2-1 | . | TRBD1 | 17 | TRBV5-6 | CASRDAGQDLTYNEQFF | TGTGCCAGCAGAGACGCTGGACAGGACCTCACCTACAATGAGCAGTTCTTC
TRBJ2-1 | many | TRBD2 | 16 | TRBV28 | CASSFLTSGLYNEQFF | TGTGCCAGCAGTTTTCTGACTAGCGGATTATACAATGAGCAGTTCTTC
TRBJ2-5 | few | . | 13 | TRBV25-1 | CASGFGLQETQYF | TGTGCCAGCGGATTCGGACTTCAAGAGACCCAGTACTTC
TRBJ2-7 | . | TRBD1 | 16 | TRBV20-1 | CSAREEGTGGPYEQYF | TGCAGTGCTAGAGAGGAGGGAACAGGGGGCCCCTACGAGCAGTACTTC
TRBJ1-2 | few | TRBD1 | 16 | TRBV14 | CASSPGQPRTNYGYTF | TGTGCCAGCAGCCCGGGACAGCCTCGAACTAACTATGGCTACACCTTC
TRBJ2-7 | many | . | 13 | TRBV6-2/TRBV6-3 | CASRPTGFYEQYF | TGTGCCAGCAGACCCACAGGGTTCTACGAGCAGTACTTC
TRBJ1-2 | many | . | 13 | TRBV19 | CASVGLIDYGYTF | TGTGCCAGTGTCGGGTTGATCGACTATGGCTACACCTTC
TRBJ1-5 | many | . | 18 | TRBV7-8 | CASSSHRVPRGGNQPQHF | TGTGCCAGCAGCTCCCACAGGGTACCAAGGGGTGGCAATCAGCCCCAGCATTTT
TRBJ1-5 | many | TRBD1 | 14 | TRBV7-2 | CASSSTGGGEPQHF | TGTGCCAGCAGCTCCACAGGGGGCGGGGAGCCCCAGCATTTT
TRBJ1-1 | . | . | 12 | TRBV29-1 | CSVVSLNTEAFF | TGCAGCGTTGTCAGCTTGAACACTGAAGCTTTCTTT
TRBJ2-7 | many | TRBD1 | 13 | TRBV7-6 | CASSLTGAYEQYF | TGTGCCAGCAGCTTAACAGGGGCCTACGAGCAGTACTTC
TRBJ2-4 | few | TRBD1 | 13 | TRBV10-3 | CAIGGGQGNIQYF | TGTGCCATCGGGGGGGGACAGGGAAACATTCAGTACTTC
TRBJ2-1 | few | TRBD2 | 16 | TRBV6-6 | CASSYSLAGPYNEQFF | TGTGCCAGCAGTTACTCTTTAGCGGGACCCTACAATGAGCAGTTCTTC
TRBJ1-2 | many | . | 14 | TRBV7-8 | CASSRGGSNYGYTF | TGTGCCAGCTCCCGGGGAGGGTCTAACTATGGCTACACCTTC
TRBJ2-5 | . | TRBD2 | 16 | TRBV6-6 | CASSYPRTSGEETQYF | TGTGCCAGCAGTTACCCTCGAACTAGCGGGGAAGAGACCCAGTACTTC
TRBJ2-7 | many | . | 14 | TRBV6-2/TRBV6-3 | CASSYSLASYEQYF | TGTGCCAGCAGTTACTCACTAGCCTCCTACGAGCAGTACTTC
TRBJ2-7 | many | . | 12 | TRBV7-8 | CASSRGLSEQYF | TGTGCCAGCAGCAGGGGACTTTCCGAGCAGTACTTC
TRBJ2-1 | many | TRBD2 | 16 | TRBV7-9 | CASSGLGYGRGNEQFF | TGTGCCAGCAGCGGATTGGGGTACGGGAGGGGCAATGAGCAGTTCTTC
TRBJ1-2 | . | . | 13 | TRBV29-1 | CSVVKGQGIGYTF | TGCAGCGTTGTTAAGGGGCAGGGAATAGGCTACACCTTC
TRBJ1-1 | many | TRBD1 | 13 | TRBV7-2 | CASSLKGATEAFF | TGTGCCAGCAGCTTAAAGGGGGCCACTGAAGCTTTCTTT
TRBJ2-1 | many | TRBD2 | 17 | TRBV5-4 | CASREGLAGTSYNEQFF | TGTGCCAGCAGGGAGGGACTAGCGGGGACCTCCTACAATGAGCAGTTCTTC
TRBJ2-7 | few | . | 12 | TRBV6-2/TRBV6-3 | CASSSSRYEQYF | TGTGCCAGCAGTTCTTCTCGCTACGAGCAGTACTTC
TRBJ2-3 | . | TRBD1 | 15 | TRBV6-2/TRBV6-3 | CASRRQGTSTDTQYF | TGTGCCAGCAGAAGACAGGGAACTAGCACAGATACGCAGTATTTT
TRBJ2-7 | . | TRBD2 | 15 | TRBV28 | CASSLDLAGPYEQYF | TGTGCCAGCAGTTTGGACTTAGCGGGTCCCTACGAGCAGTACTTC
TRBJ1-4 | many | . | 15 | TRBV7-2 | CASSLARATNEKLFF | TGTGCCAGCAGCTTAGCCCGTGCAACTAATGAAAAACTGTTTTTT
TRBJ1-1 | . | . | 15 | TRBV12-3/TRBV12-4 | CASSRGARGYTEAFF | TGTGCCAGCAGCCGCGGGGCGCGGGGGTACACTGAAGCTTTCTTT